These 27 T cell receptor beta chains originate from one sample sequenced in a study of shared clonotypes between healthy human individuals. Assay used: immunoSEQ multiplex PCR; TCRdb lists only in-frame clones, some missing. The repertoire holds around 2.3 million clones, with around 95% as singletons. Input material: naive CD4+ T cells sorted from blood. The subset is: CD45RA+ positively selected. The receptors stem from a man between 18 and 35 years old in good health.

This chain joins TRBV6-5 and TRBJ1-5, with 10 bases identical to TRBD1. V shed 6 bases and J 7 bases; nucleotides not matched to a gene: 6. The CDR3 runs to 14 residues. The germline V gene has CDR1 MNHEY and CDR2 SVGAGI. CDR3 in amino acids: CASSPDRGPQPQHF. The CDR3 DNA reads as TGTGCCAGCAGCCCTGACAGGGGGCCCCAGCCCCAGCATTTT.

This clone has only a few counts. The CDR3 DNA reads as TGTGCCAGCAGCCAAGCACTGAGCTCTGGAAACACCATATATTTT. Its translation: CASSQALSSGNTIYF. This rearrangement joins TRBV14 to TRBJ1-3; D call uncertain. Germline lookup yields CDR1 SGHDN and CDR2 FVKESK. The V gene lost 1 base and the J gene lost 0 bases, with 7 bases spanning the gap. The CDR3 has 15 amino acids.

The rearrangement joins TRBV5-1 to TRBJ1-1; maybe TRBD1 (5 bases). The CDR3 is 15 residues long. The V end lost 1 base, the J end lost 1 base, and 11 bases lay between the germline ends. Germline values: CDR1 SGHRS, CDR2 YFSETQ. CDR3 coding DNA: TGCGCCAGCAGCTTGATGGGACTTACGAACACTGAAGCTTTCTTT. It specifies CASSLMGLTNTEAFF. The whole variable domain, filled in from reference TRBV5-1 and TRBJ1-1, reads KAGVTQTPRYLIKTRGQQVTLSCSPISGHRSVSWYQQTPGQGLQFLFEYFSETQRNKGNFPGRFSGRQFSNSRSEMNVSTLELGDSALYLCASSLMGLTNTEAFFGQGTRLTVV.

V usage is TRBV5-4 and J usage is TRBJ2-5, with D unclear. V gave up 0 bases and J gave up 1 base, with 10 bases separating them. This CDR3 comprises 15 residues. The germline V gene has CDR1 SGHNT and CDR2 YYREEE (reference sequence). The CDR3 sequence: CASSLGQKSQETQYF. The CDR3 DNA reads as TGTGCCAGCAGCTTGGGGCAGAAAAGCCAAGAGACCCAGTACTTC.

This chain links TRBV28 with TRBJ2-2; possible D gene TRBD2, 5 bases. CDR3 length: 13 residues. CDR1 and CDR2 (germline): MDHEN, SYDVKM. Trimming took off 6 bases at V and 4 bases at J, with 9 bases between the two ends. The CDR3 here is CASSPGGTGELFF. Written as DNA, the CDR3 is TGTGCCAGCAGCCCAGGAGGCACCGGGGAGCTGTTTTTT.

Details on this clone: Distinct nucleotide sequences in the sample also encode this CDR3. The J gene is TRBJ1-4, the V gene TRBV5-4, with D possibly matching TRBD1 (5 bases). Germline CDR1 and CDR2: SGHNT and YYREEE (reference sequence). With 4 bases removed from V and 0 bases from J, the gap between germline ends came to 7 bases. The CDR3 contains 14 residues. In DNA, the CDR3 is TGTGCCAGCAGCCCGGGGGCAACTAATGAAAAACTGTTTTTT. It specifies CASSPGATNEKLFF.

This chain links TRBV30 with TRBJ2-7; 10 bases align to TRBD2. Germline V gene sequence: CDR1 GTSNPN, CDR2 SVGIG (reference sequence). With V trimmed by 8 bases and J by 1 base, 8 bases remained unmatched. This CDR3 has 14 amino acids. The CDR3 protein is CAAGLAVGSYEQYF. The CDR3 bases are TGTGCCGCCGGACTAGCGGTGGGTTCCTACGAGCAGTACTTC.

CDR3 in amino acids: CASSPSNRAYGYTF. Here the CDR3 DNA reads TGTGCCAGCAGCCCGTCTAATCGGGCGTATGGCTACACCTTC. The J gene is TRBJ1-2, the V gene TRBV5-4; D gene ambiguous. The CDR3 spans 14 residues. V was shortened by 4 bases and J by 5 bases, with 15 bases between the two germline ends. The germline CDR1 and CDR2 sequences are SGHNT and YYREEE (reference sequence).

With regard to this clone: Additional DNA sequences in this sample encode the identical CDR3. The genes are TRBV9 and TRBJ2-1; 8 nucleotides line up with TRBD2. The germline CDR1 and CDR2 sequences are SGDLS and YYNGEE. Germline trimming cut 0 bases from V and 0 bases from J; bases unmatched to any gene: 5. The CDR3 length is 17 residues. The CDR3 protein is CASSVGLAGSSYNEQFF. For the CDR3, the DNA is TGTGCCAGCAGCGTAGGTCTAGCGGGTAGCTCCTACAATGAGCAGTTCTTC.

V usage is TRBV11-1 and J usage is TRBJ2-3, with TRBD1 as a possible D gene (6 bases). Germline CDR1 SGHAT, CDR2 FQDESV (reference sequence). The CDR3 sequence is 16 residues long. V was clipped by 6 bases and J by 2 bases, with 18 bases between them. In DNA form, the CDR3 reads TGTGCCAGCAGTTCCCCTCAGGGGTTTTTCACAGATACGCAGTATTTT. This sequence encodes CASSSPQGFFTDTQYF. Full variable domain (missing parts from reference TRBV11-1 and TRBJ2-3): EAEVAQSPRYKITEKSQAVAFWCDPISGHATLYWYRQILGQGPELLVQFQDESVVDDSQLPKDRFSAERLKGVDSTLKIQPAELGDSAMYLCASSSPQGFFTDTQYFGPGTRLTVL.

V usage is TRBV18 and J usage is TRBJ1-2; D is ambiguous. The V gene lost 5 bases and the J gene lost 1 base, with 5 bases spanning the gap. This CDR3 is built from 12 residues. Germline CDR1 is KGHSH and CDR2 is LQKENI. The CDR3: CASSGDNYGYTF. CDR3 DNA sequence: TGTGCCAGCTCAGGGGATAACTATGGCTACACCTTC.

CDR3 residues: CASSVGNRLNTEAFF. The CDR3 region has the DNA TGTGCCAGCAGCGTAGGTAATAGGTTGAACACTGAAGCTTTCTTT. The chain is built from TRBV9 and TRBJ1-1, with unresolved D. The CDR3 consists of 15 residues. V was clipped by 0 bases and J by 0 bases, with 9 bases between them. The germline CDR1 and CDR2 sequences are SGDLS and YYNGEE.

The chain combines TRBV2 with TRBJ2-2; the D is unclear. The CDR3 length is 13 residues. The V end lost 4 bases, the J end lost 3 bases, and 6 bases lay between the germline ends. Looked up from germline, CDR1 is SNHLY and CDR2 is FYNNEI. CDR3 nucleotides: TGTGCCAGCAGTGCCACTCACACCGGGGAGCTGTTTTTT. Protein sequence: CASSATHTGELFF.

The rearrangement joins TRBV19 to TRBJ2-2; 7 positions agree with TRBD1. The trim removed 6 bases at V and 1 base at J, leaving 5 bases unmatched. The CDR3 covers 15 residues. Germline CDR1 reads LNHDA; CDR2 reads SQIVND (reference sequence). In nucleotides, the CDR3 is TGTGCCAGTAGACCCGGGACAGTGAACACCGGGGAGCTGTTTTTT. Protein sequence: CASRPGTVNTGELFF. Together with reference TRBV19 and TRBJ2-2, the CDR3 gives the full variable domain: DGGITQSPKYLFRKEGQNVTLSCEQNLNHDAMYWYRQDPGQGLRLIYYSQIVNDFQKGDIAEGYSVSREKKESFPLTVTSAQKNPTAFYLCASRPGTVNTGELFFGEGSRLTVL.

This rearrangement joins TRBV11-2 to TRBJ1-1; D may be TRBD1 (5 bases). The CDR3 has 15 amino acids. From germline, CDR1 is SGHAT and CDR2 FQNNGV. V lost 4 bases and J lost 1, with 13 bases in between. The CDR3, as DNA: TGTGCCAGCAGCTCGATTCCCACAGGGAACACTGAAGCTTTCTTT. Its protein product is CASSSIPTGNTEAFF.

V usage is TRBV25-1 and J usage is TRBJ1-6, with 8 bases aligning to TRBD1. Per the germline V gene, CDR1 is MGHDK and CDR2 is SYGVNS. V lost 6 bases, J lost 5 bases, and 6 bases stayed unmatched. The CDR3 runs 15 residues. CDR3 DNA sequence: TGTGCCAGCAGCAATTCGGGACAGGATAATTCACCCCTCCACTTT. Amino acid sequence: CASSNSGQDNSPLHF. The full variable domain, with the rest looked up from reference TRBV25-1 and TRBJ1-6, is EADIYQTPRYLVIGTGKKITLECSQTMGHDKMYWYQQDPGMELHLIHYSYGVNSTEKGDLSSESTVSRIRTEHFPLTLESARPSHTSQYLCASSNSGQDNSPLHFGNGTRLTVT.

The V gene is TRBV4-1, the J gene TRBJ2-5; no firm D call. V lost 3 bases to trimming and J lost 7 bases, with 6 bases between them. The V gene's germline CDR1 is MGHRA and CDR2 YSYEKL. The CDR3 consists of 11 residues. DNA for the CDR3: TGCGCCAGCAGCCAGAGTGGGACCCAGTACTTC. This codes for CASSQSGTQYF.

This chain joins TRBV2 and TRBJ1-4, with TRBD1 identical over 8 bases. The ends lost 4 bases at V and 0 bases at J; junction bases unmatched: 13. The CDR3 is 19 amino acids. Germline assignment: CDR1 SNHLY and CDR2 FYNNEI. CDR3 DNA: TGTGCCAGCAGTGTAACGAGACAGGGGCTAACGGCAACTAATGAAAAACTGTTTTTT. This codes for CASSVTRQGLTATNEKLFF.

The V call is TRBV7-6, the J call TRBJ2-5, with a weak D call TRBD1 (6 bases). The CDR3 length is 14 residues. CDR1 SGHVS and CDR2 FNYEAQ come from the germline V gene. The V and J ends lost 4 bases and 4 bases respectively, with 13 bases between them. DNA for the CDR3: TGTGCCAGCAGCTATCCGGGACAAGGAGAGACCCAGTACTTC. It translates to CASSYPGQGETQYF.

The chain recombines TRBV2 with TRBJ1-3; unclear D gene. Per the germline V gene, CDR1 is SNHLY and CDR2 is FYNNEI. Trimming left V 7 bases short and J 3 bases short, with 10 bases between. The CDR3 totals 13 residues. The CDR3 DNA reads as TGTGCCAGCAAGGGAGTAGGTGGAAACACCATATATTTT. Its translation is CASKGVGGNTIYF.

This clone was seen a few times. The sample has other DNA sequences that encode this CDR3 too. The V and J genes are TRBV19 and TRBJ1-2; 9 bases match TRBD1. This CDR3 is built from 12 residues. The V segment lost 6 bases and the J segment 4 bases; nucleotides outside the gene matches: 0. Germline V gives CDR1 LNHDA, CDR2 SQIVND (reference sequence). The DNA for the CDR3 is TGTGCCAGTAGGGACAGGGGCTATGGCTACACCTTC. Protein sequence: CASRDRGYGYTF. Full variable domain (outside the CDR3, taken from reference TRBV19 and TRBJ1-2): DGGITQSPKYLFRKEGQNVTLSCEQNLNHDAMYWYRQDPGQGLRLIYYSQIVNDFQKGDIAEGYSVSREKKESFPLTVTSAQKNPTAFYLCASRDRGYGYTFGSGTRLTVV.

V gene TRBV10-3 combines with J gene TRBJ2-2; D perhaps matches TRBD2 (5 bases). The germline V and J ends were trimmed by 10 bases and 2 bases, with 17 bases remaining between them. The germline V gene encodes CDR1 ENHRY and CDR2 SYGVKD. This CDR3 has 15 amino acids. The CDR3 is CATQGGEGNTGELFF. The CDR3 region has the DNA TGTGCCACGCAAGGAGGAGAGGGTAACACCGGGGAGCTGTTTTTT.

The chain combines TRBV19 with TRBJ1-6, with TRBD1 matching over 9 bases. The germline V gene has CDR1 LNHDA and CDR2 SQIVND (reference sequence). This CDR3 has 15 amino acids. J lost 8 bases, V lost 3 bases, and 5 bases had no gene match. The CDR3 DNA is TGTGCCAGTAGTATGAGGGACAGGGCTGATTCACCCCTCCACTTT. Protein sequence: CASSMRDRADSPLHF.

This chain uses TRBV27 with TRBJ1-5; 7 bases are shared with TRBD1. The CDR3 sequence is 14 residues long. The trim removed 5 bases at V and 5 bases at J, leaving 6 bases unmatched. The V gene's germline CDR1 is MNHEY and CDR2 SMNVEV (reference sequence). DNA of the CDR3: TGTGCCAGCAGTCATAGACAGGGTGATCAGCCCCAGCATTTT. Protein: CASSHRQGDQPQHF.

The chain links TRBV27 to TRBJ1-6; 8 bases align to TRBD1. The CDR3 totals 20 residues. V lost 4 bases, J lost 11 bases, and 25 bases stayed unmatched. Looked up from germline, CDR1 is MNHEY and CDR2 is SMNVEV (reference sequence). The CDR3 bases are TGTGCCAGCAGTTCAAAAAACATACATGGAAGACAGGGGAAAGCAACACCCCTCCACTTT. It is translated as CASSSKNIHGRQGKATPLHF.

This clone was detected only once. The gene calls are TRBV18 and TRBJ1-3; TRBD1 agrees at 9 bases. Trimming removed 4 bases from V and 4 bases from J; junction bases left unmatched: 8. The CDR3 length is 16 residues. Germline-derived CDR1 and CDR2 are KGHSH and LQKENI. CDR3 residues: CASSLLQGAYGNTIYF. Here the CDR3 DNA reads TGTGCCAGCTCACTACTACAGGGGGCTTACGGAAACACCATATATTTT.

V usage is TRBV9 and J usage is TRBJ1-1; the match to TRBD1 covers 11 bases. Trimming took 4 bases from V and 6 from J; bases not matched to a gene: 8. From germline, CDR1 is SGDLS and CDR2 YYNGEE. This CDR3 has 15 amino acids. The CDR3 region is CASSSGDRGDAEAFF. In DNA form, the CDR3 reads TGTGCCAGCAGCAGCGGGGACAGGGGGGACGCTGAAGCTTTCTTT.